This T cell receptor beta chain was sequenced during a study of shared clonotypes between healthy human individuals. This clone has a handful of counts. Trimming left V 6 bases short and J 9 bases short, with 15 bases between. Germline V gene data show CDR1 as MDHEN and CDR2 as SYDVKM. CDR3 length: 13 amino acids. Method: immunoSEQ multiplex PCR; TCRdb's copy keeps in-frame clones and lacks some. The sample lists under 200,000 clones, over 80% occurring once. This TCR was recovered from a woman aged 30 to 39 in good health. Sequenced: naive CD4+ T cells sorted from blood. Subset specified: CD45RA+ positively selected. J is TRBJ1-5 and V is TRBV28, with unresolved D. CDR3 in DNA: TGTGCCAGCAGCAGGAATGGGGTCCGGCCCCAGCATTTT. The encoded protein is CASSRNGVRPQHF.